This is a list of T cell receptor beta chains from one sample in a study of T cell repertoires in cytomegalovirus infection. TCRdb re-derived calls from the reads in MiXCR, one entry per CDR3 protein. The sample shows about 490,000 distinct CDR3 sequences, about 15% of them seen only once. The material sequenced was CD8+ T cells from PBMCs. The receptors were gathered from a human donor in good health (CMV status not recorded). Some clones in this sample may be carry-over from other donors' samples. Each CDR3 is given with its conserved first and last residue. The D gene is left open where the match is weak. Clone sizes are given selectively: once, few, many, or a class where the clone is expanded.

13 | . | TRBJ2-7 | TRBV5-1 | TRBD2 | TGCGCCAGCGGCCCTAGCGGGGTCAACGAGCAGTACTTC | CASGPSGVNEQYF
15 | many | TRBJ1-1 | TRBV7-2 | TRBD1 | TGTGCCAGCAGCGCCGGGACAGCCATGAACACTGAAGCTTTCTTT | CASSAGTAMNTEAFF
14 | . | TRBJ2-5 | TRBV19 | TRBD2 | TGTGCCAGTAGCGGACTAGCGGAACAAGAGACCCAGTACTTC | CASSGLAEQETQYF
14 | many | TRBJ2-7 | TRBV7-2 | . | TGTGCCAGCAGCTTCCGGGACCTCGAGTACGAGCAGTACTTC | CASSFRDLEYEQYF
14 | many | TRBJ2-2 | TRBV27 | . | TGTGCCAGCAGTTTGGGGGTTGGAACCGGGGAGCTGTTTTTT | CASSLGVGTGELFF
14 | many | TRBJ2-7 | TRBV6-1 | TRBD1 | TGTGCCAGCAGCCTGGGACAGGAGTCCTACGAGCAGTACTTC | CASSLGQESYEQYF
13 | many | TRBJ2-7 | TRBV7-8 | . | TGTGCCAGCAGCTTGCGCAGCTACTACGAGCAGTACTTC | CASSLRSYYEQYF
15 | few | TRBJ2-5 | TRBV27 | . | TGTGCCAGCAGTTTGAATAGCGGCAACCAAGAGACCCAGTACTTC | CASSLNSGNQETQYF
14 | . | TRBJ1-4 | TRBV19 | . | TGTGCCAGTAGCAGACAGAGCTTAAATGAAAAACTGTTTTTT | CASSRQSLNEKLFF
12 | few | TRBJ2-3 | TRBV27 | . | TGTGCCAGCGGGCTCAGAGGGGATACGCAGTATTTT | CASGLRGDTQYF
15 | few | TRBJ2-7 | TRBV18 | . | TGTGCCAGCTCAGAACCGGTTGGGGGAACCTACGAGCAGTACTTC | CASSEPVGGTYEQYF
15 | many | TRBJ2-1 | TRBV28 | TRBD2 | TGTGCCAGCAGTCCCGGGACTAGCGGGAGAGATGAGCAGTTCTTC | CASSPGTSGRDEQFF
15 | many | TRBJ2-1 | TRBV7-3 | . | TGTGCCAGCAGCCCCCTGGGGGAGAGAGAGAATGAGCAGTTCTTC | CASSPLGERENEQFF
16 | . | TRBJ2-2 | TRBV28 | . | TGTGCCAGCAGCCACGCGGGGGCCACGAACACCGGGGAGCTGTTTTTT | CASSHAGATNTGELFF
13 | . | TRBJ2-3 | TRBV9 | . | TGTGCCAGCAGCGTAGAGGGCGGTAGTGCGCAGTATTTT | CASSVEGGSAQYF
12 | . | TRBJ1-1 | TRBV19 | . | TGTGCCAGTAAAGTGGGGGGCACTGAAGCTTTCTTT | CASKVGGTEAFF
14 | few | TRBJ2-7 | TRBV28 | . | TGTGCCAGCAGGTTTGGGACGGGAAACTACGAGCAGTACTTC | CASRFGTGNYEQYF
14 | . | TRBJ2-7 | TRBV16 | . | TGTGCCAGCAGCCAATCAGGTCCCTCCTACGAGCAGTACTTC | CASSQSGPSYEQYF
15 | . | TRBJ2-7 | TRBV5-1 | TRBD1 | TGCGCCAGCAGCTTACGGGGACAGGAGTCCTACGAGCAGTACTTC | CASSLRGQESYEQYF
11 | many | TRBJ2-7 | TRBV7-2 | . | TGTGCCAGCAGCTCGTGGTACGAGCAGTACTTC | CASSSWYEQYF
15 | many | TRBJ2-3 | TRBV27 | TRBD2 | TGTGCCAGCAGCTTAAGAACTAGCGGGAGGGATACGCAGTATTTT | CASSLRTSGRDTQYF
20 | many | TRBJ2-1 | TRBV6-2/TRBV6-3 | TRBD2 | TGTGCCAGCAGTTTCTCCCGGACTAGCGGGGGGCGGAGCTCCTACAATGAGCAGTTCTTC | CASSFSRTSGGRSSYNEQFF
16 | many | TRBJ2-7 | TRBV7-9 | . | TGTGCCAGCAGCTTAGCCTCCCCACTACGATCCTACGAGCAGTACTTC | CASSLASPLRSYEQYF
19 | many | TRBJ2-7 | TRBV27 | TRBD2 | TGTGCCAGCAGTTTAGTGGGGACTAGCGGGCCCTTTCTTACCTACGAGCAGTACTTC | CASSLVGTSGPFLTYEQYF
16 | . | TRBJ2-4 | TRBV6-8 | TRBD2 | TGTGCCAGGATACCGGGACTAGCGGGATCCAAAAACATTCAGTACTTC | CARIPGLAGSKNIQYF